One and the same sample provided the 31 T cell receptor beta chains below, sequenced in a study of radiotherapy plus CTLA-4 blockade in lung cancer. Profiling relied on immunoSEQ multiplex PCR, and the TCRdb table lists in-frame clones only, not all of them. The sample has some 15,000 clones; 55% to 75% are singletons. Here the sequenced sample was peripheral blood, taken from a patient treated with radiotherapy plus ipilimumab. All receptors come from a human donor with non-small cell lung cancer whose response to radiotherapy plus ipilimumab could not be evaluated.

This clone has a handful of counts. The chain uses TRBV7-3 and TRBJ1-1, with TRBD1 as a possible D gene (5 bases). Trimming cost V 4 bases and J 5 bases, with 11 bases left between them. This CDR3 comprises 13 residues. Germline V CDR1 and CDR2: SGHTA, FQGTGA. The CDR3 protein is CASSYLGGTEAFF. CDR3 DNA: TGTGCCAGCAGCTACCTCGGGGGAACTGAAGCTTTCTTT.

Only a few counts were recorded for this clone. The V and J genes are TRBV18 and TRBJ1-1; 9 bases are shared with TRBD1. Germline V lookup: CDR1 KGHSH, CDR2 LQKENI. The length of the CDR3 is 16 residues. With V trimmed by 1 base and J by 0 bases, 3 bases remained unmatched. The CDR3, as DNA: TGTGCCAGCTCACCACAGGGGACAGGGATGAACACTGAAGCTTTCTTT. Encoded protein: CASSPQGTGMNTEAFF.

CDR3 sequence reads: CARSFSGAEEKLFF. In DNA form, the CDR3 reads TGTGCCAGAAGCTTCTCAGGGGCGGAGGAAAAACTGTTTTTT. The J gene is TRBJ1-4, the V gene TRBV5-3, with D possibly TRBD1 on 6 matching bases. TRBV5-3 is noted as an ORF with a role that remains uncertain. V lost 2 bases, J lost 8 bases, and 13 bases lay in between. The CDR3 sequence is 14 residues long.

The sample holds one count of this clone. V gene TRBV7-9 combines with J gene TRBJ1-2; the D is unclear. Germline V gene lookup returns CDR1 SEHNR and CDR2 FQNEAQ (reference sequence). CDR3 length: 14 residues. V lost 2 bases, J lost 2 bases, and 9 bases lay in between. The CDR3 loop is CASSLNARNYGYTF. The CDR3 coding sequence is TGTGCCAGCAGCTTAAACGCCAGAAACTATGGCTACACCTTC.

The chain links TRBV18 to TRBJ1-3; D gene uncertain. This CDR3 is 12 amino acids long. Trimming stripped 5 bases from V and 8 bases from J, with 10 bases between. The germline gives CDR1 KGHSH, CDR2 LQKENI. The CDR3: CASSTSEDTIYF. DNA of the CDR3: TGTGCCAGCTCAACATCCGAAGACACCATATATTTT.

In its sample, this clone is medium-sized. The chain is built from TRBV6-4 and TRBJ2-2; D possibly corresponds to TRBD2 (5 bases). The V gene's germline CDR1 is MRHNA and CDR2 SNTAGT. Trimming pared 5 bases from V and 7 bases from J, leaving 11 bases between. This CDR3 has 13 amino acids. CDR3 loop: CASSTEGRGELFF. The CDR3 DNA is TGTGCCAGCAGTACTGAGGGCCGCGGGGAGCTGTTTTTT.

This clone was detected once. The V and J genes are TRBV5-1 and TRBJ1-2; TRBD1 aligns across 8 bases. The CDR3 consists of 14 residues. Germline V gene sequence: CDR1 SGHRS, CDR2 YFSETQ. V was pared by 3 bases and J by 3 bases, with 4 bases of the junction left unmatched. CDR3 loop: CASSSQGGDYGYTF. The CDR3 nucleotides are TGCGCCAGCAGCTCACAGGGGGGAGACTATGGCTACACCTTC.

The chain carries TRBV6-4 and TRBJ2-1; 12 nucleotides agree with TRBD2. The CDR3 contains 14 residues. The germline CDR1 and CDR2 sequences are MRHNA and SNTAGT. Trimming removed 6 bases from V and 9 bases from J; junction bases left unmatched: 6. As DNA, the CDR3 is TGTGCCAGCAGCCCTAGCGGGGGGGCCGGTGAGCAGTTCTTC. Its translation: CASSPSGGAGEQFF.

The chain has TRBV4-1 and TRBJ2-1; D may be TRBD1 (5 bases). V lost 2 bases and J 9 bases, leaving 20 bases between the germline ends. CDR1 and CDR2 (germline): MGHRA, YSYEKL. This CDR3 spans 16 amino acids. The CDR3 bases are TGCGCCAGCAGCCAAATGGACCTCGTCTCTCAGGGTGAGCAGTTCTTC. It yields the protein CASSQMDLVSQGEQFF.

This clone appeared once. The V call is TRBV30, the J call TRBJ1-1, with D perhaps TRBD1 (5 bases). V was clipped by 0 bases and J by 5 bases, with 13 bases between them. Germline CDR1 and CDR2: GTSNPN and SVGIG (reference sequence). The CDR3 length is 14 residues. CDR3 amino acids: CAWSVGGFRTEAFF. The CDR3 DNA reads TGTGCCTGGAGTGTCGGGGGGTTTAGGACTGAAGCTTTCTTT. Drawing the rest from reference TRBV30 and TRBJ1-1, the complete variable domain is SQTIHQWPATLVQPVGSPLSLECTVEGTSNPNLYWYRQAAGRGLQLLFYSVGIGQISSEVPQNLSASRPQDRQFILSSKKLLLSDSGFYLCAWSVGGFRTEAFFGQGTRLTVV.

The sample holds a few counts of this clone. V and J are TRBV11-2 and TRBJ2-4; D unclear. V was clipped by 5 bases and J by 0 bases, with 17 bases between them. The CDR3 is made up of 17 amino acids. The germline V gene has CDR1 SGHAT and CDR2 FQNNGV. In DNA form, the CDR3 reads TGTGCCAGCAGCCCCAGACCCGGAGCTCTAGCCAAAAACATTCAGTACTTC. Residues: CASSPRPGALAKNIQYF.

Only a few counts were recorded for this clone. The V and J genes are TRBV4-3 and TRBJ1-5; D remains ambiguous. The germline gives CDR1 LGHNA, CDR2 YSLEER. CDR3 length: 13 amino acids. The V and J ends lost 0 bases and 11 bases respectively, with 11 bases between them. CDR3 bases: TGCGCCAGCAGCCAAGATAAGAGAGAGTCCCAGCATTTT. It codes for CASSQDKRESQHF.

The genes are TRBV4-1 and TRBJ2-7; D is possibly TRBD1 (6 bases). This CDR3 has 14 amino acids. Germline assignment: CDR1 MGHRA and CDR2 YSYEKL. Trimming shortened V by 6 bases and J by 6 bases, and 18 bases separated the two germline ends. This CDR3 reads CASSPIQGSGEQYF. As DNA, the CDR3 is TGCGCCAGCAGTCCAATACAGGGCTCCGGCGAGCAGTACTTC.

The V gene is TRBV18, the J gene TRBJ1-3; the D is unclear. Deletions cut 0 bases from V and 2 bases from J, with 5 bases between. From germline, CDR1 is KGHSH and CDR2 LQKENI. CDR3 size: 14 residues. CDR3 in amino acids: CASSPPSAGNTIYF. The CDR3 region has the DNA TGTGCCAGCTCACCACCGTCGGCTGGAAACACCATATATTTT. Based on the CDR3 plus reference TRBV18 and TRBJ1-3, the full variable domain is NAGVMQNPRHLVRRRGQEARLRCSPMKGHSHVYWYRQLPEEGLKFMVYLQKENIIDESGMPKERFSAEFPKEGPSILRIQQVVRGDSAAYFCASSPPSAGNTIYFGEGSWLTVV.

CDR3 loop: CATSRRDREAYNEQFF. CDR3 nucleotides: TGTGCCACCAGCAGGAGGGACAGGGAGGCCTACAATGAGCAGTTCTTC. The chain combines TRBV15 with TRBJ2-1; 9 nucleotides line up with TRBD1. The V segment lost 3 bases and the J segment 2 bases; nucleotides outside the gene matches: 5. In germline, CDR1 is LNHNV, CDR2 YYDKDF (reference sequence). The CDR3 is 16 amino acids.

V and J are TRBV2 and TRBJ1-1; D may be TRBD1 (6 bases). The CDR3 runs to 13 residues. Trimming left V 6 bases short and J 0 bases short, with 8 bases between. Germline assignment: CDR1 SNHLY and CDR2 FYNNEI. This CDR3 is CASRGTLNTEAFF. Written as DNA, the CDR3 is TGTGCCAGCAGGGGGACATTGAACACTGAAGCTTTCTTT.

The V and J genes are TRBV5-1 and TRBJ1-6; TRBD1 matches 7 bases. From germline, CDR1 is SGHRS and CDR2 YFSETQ. Losses at the gene ends were 0 bases for V and 6 bases for J; bases not matched to a gene: 3. The CDR3 extends over 15 amino acids. The CDR3 region has the DNA TGCGCCAGCAGCTTGGATGGACAGGTTAATTCACCCCTCCACTTT. Translating gives CASSLDGQVNSPLHF.

V gene TRBV6-6 combines with J gene TRBJ2-2; unclear D gene. Germline values: CDR1 MNHNY, CDR2 SVGAGI (reference sequence). The CDR3 extends over 13 amino acids. V gave up 5 bases and J gave up 7 bases, with 11 bases separating them. The DNA of the CDR3 is TGTGCCAGCAGTGTAGTTTCGGTCGGGGAGCTGTTTTTT. It translates to CASSVVSVGELFF.

On this clone itself: Within the sample, other DNA sequences also encode this same CDR3. For the CDR3, the DNA is TGTGCCAGCAGTTTATCCCGGGACACTTACAATGAGCAGTTCTTC. This codes for CASSLSRDTYNEQFF. The chain employs TRBV27 and TRBJ2-1; D is perhaps TRBD1 (6 bases). The CDR3 covers 15 residues. Trimming pared 0 bases from V and 4 bases from J, leaving 10 bases between. The germline V gene has CDR1 MNHEY and CDR2 SMNVEV (reference sequence).

The V call is TRBV23-1, the J call TRBJ2-2; 10 nucleotides line up with TRBD1. TRBV23-1 is flagged as an ORF with uncertain function. The CDR3 runs 14 residues. V was clipped by 8 bases and J by 2 bases; unmatched bases: 2. The chain's CDR3 is CASRDRGNTGELFF. CDR3 in DNA: TGCGCCAGCCGGGACAGGGGTAACACCGGGGAGCTGTTTTTT.

This clone has just a few counts. The chain couples TRBV5-1 to TRBJ2-7; 14 bases align to TRBD2. CDR1 and CDR2 (germline): SGHRS, YFSETQ. V trimming: 3 bases; J trimming: 4 bases; junction bases outside the gene matches: 6. This CDR3 has 16 residues. For the CDR3, the DNA is TGCGCCAGCAGCTATGGGACTAGCGGGGGACTTTACGAGCAGTACTTC. Protein sequence: CASSYGTSGGLYEQYF. Full variable domain (remainder filled in from reference TRBV5-1 and TRBJ2-7): KAGVTQTPRYLIKTRGQQVTLSCSPISGHRSVSWYQQTPGQGLQFLFEYFSETQRNKGNFPGRFSGRQFSNSRSEMNVSTLELGDSALYLCASSYGTSGGLYEQYFGPGTRLTVT.

The chain recombines TRBV27 with TRBJ1-6; D unresolved. CDR1 MNHEY and CDR2 SMNVEV come from the germline V gene (reference sequence). The CDR3 is 17 residues long. The V end lost 4 bases, the J end lost 5 bases, and 18 bases lay between the germline ends. The DNA of the CDR3 is TGTGCCAGCAGTTCGCCCGGGATTGGGTTAAATAATTCACCCCTCCACTTT. Residues: CASSSPGIGLNNSPLHF.

This rearrangement joins TRBV9 to TRBJ2-2; D not resolved. V lost 0 bases to trimming and J lost 9 bases, with 12 bases between them. Germline loops: CDR1 SGDLS, CDR2 YYNGEE. There are 14 residues in the CDR3. The CDR3 loop reads CASSVDLGERELFF. The CDR3 nucleotides are TGTGCCAGCAGCGTAGATTTGGGCGAGCGGGAGCTGTTTTTT. The whole variable domain, remainder taken from reference TRBV9 and TRBJ2-2, is DSGVTQTPKHLITATGQRVTLRCSPRSGDLSVYWYQQSLDQGLQFLIQYYNGEERAKGNILERFSAQQFPDLHSELNLSSLELGDSALYFCASSVDLGERELFFGEGSRLTVL.

The genes are TRBV14 and TRBJ1-5, with TRBD1 matching over 7 bases. CDR3 length equals 13 residues. V lost 5 bases to trimming and J lost 4 bases; unmatched junction nucleotides: 2. Looked up from germline, CDR1 is SGHDN and CDR2 is FVKESK. CDR3 nucleotides: TGTGCCAGCAGCGCGACAGGGAATCAGCCCCAGCATTTT. Translation gives CASSATGNQPQHF. Full variable domain (outside the CDR3, taken from reference TRBV14 and TRBJ1-5): EAGVTQFPSHSVIEKGQTVTLRCDPISGHDNLYWYRRVMGKEIKFLLHFVKESKQDESGMPNNRFLAERTGGTYSTLKVQPAELEDSGVYFCASSATGNQPQHFGDGTRLSIL.

The CDR3 nucleotides read TGTGCCATCATGGCCGGAGGAGGGGAGGTCTATGGCTACACCTTC. Translation: CAIMAGGGEVYGYTF. The J gene is TRBJ1-2, the V gene TRBV10-3, with D tentatively TRBD1 (5 bases). CDR1 ENHRY and CDR2 SYGVKD come from the germline V gene. V lost 7 bases and J lost 4, with 19 bases in between. The CDR3 runs 15 residues.

The chain has TRBV6-5 and TRBJ1-2; no reliable D call. Between the trimmed V and J ends, which lost 0 bases and 4 bases, there was a span of 12 bases. The CDR3 sequence is 15 residues long. The germline gives CDR1 MNHEY, CDR2 SVGAGI. The CDR3 reads CASSYSITVPYGYTF. CDR3 DNA sequence: TGTGCCAGCAGTTACTCGATCACAGTACCCTATGGCTACACCTTC.

The J gene is TRBJ1-1, the V gene TRBV7-2, with D tentatively TRBD1 (6 bases). The germline V and J ends were trimmed by 0 bases and 6 bases, with 11 bases remaining between them. CDR1 is SGHTA, CDR2 FQGNSA, per germline. The CDR3 is made up of 14 amino acids. Here the CDR3 reads CASSLAWDTPEAFF. The CDR3 DNA follows: TGTGCCAGCAGCTTAGCGTGGGACACCCCTGAAGCTTTCTTT.

The gene calls are TRBV2 and TRBJ1-5, with 7 positions matching TRBD1. This CDR3 spans 15 amino acids. Trimming took 6 bases from V and 2 from J; bases not matched to a gene: 7. CDR1 is SNHLY and CDR2 is FYNNEI in the germline V gene. In DNA, the CDR3 is TGTGCCAGCAGACGACAGGGCGCGGGCAATCAGCCCCAGCATTTT. Translated, it gives CASRRQGAGNQPQHF.

This clone was seen a few times. V gene TRBV9 combines with J gene TRBJ1-6, with D perhaps matching TRBD1 (5 bases). The length of the CDR3 is 19 residues. V was cut by 3 bases and J by 0 bases, with 19 bases left in between. Germline loops: CDR1 SGDLS, CDR2 YYNGEE. CDR3 sequence (DNA): TGTGCCAGCAGCGGGGGCGGAGGGGCAACGGGCTCCTATAATTCACCCCTCCACTTT. Protein product: CASSGGGGATGSYNSPLHF.

To note about this clone: This sample includes further DNA sequences coding for the same CDR3. The chain links TRBV7-2 to TRBJ1-6; tentatively, D is TRBD1 (6 bases). The CDR3 loop spans 14 amino acids. V was cut by 5 bases and J by 10 bases, with 15 bases left in between. CDR1 is SGHTA and CDR2 is FQGNSA in the germline V gene. CDR3 bases: TGTGCCAGCAGCGGCAGGGGATACGGGTCACCCCTCCACTTT. Translation gives CASSGRGYGSPLHF.

Written as DNA, the CDR3 is TGTGCCTGGAGTGTACTCTACACAGATACGCAGTATTTT. Protein product: CAWSVLYTDTQYF. The chain couples TRBV30 to TRBJ2-3; D ambiguous. CDR1 is GTSNPN, CDR2 SVGIG, per germline (reference sequence). CDR3 size: 13 residues. V was trimmed by 0 bases and J by 2 bases, leaving 6 bases between them.